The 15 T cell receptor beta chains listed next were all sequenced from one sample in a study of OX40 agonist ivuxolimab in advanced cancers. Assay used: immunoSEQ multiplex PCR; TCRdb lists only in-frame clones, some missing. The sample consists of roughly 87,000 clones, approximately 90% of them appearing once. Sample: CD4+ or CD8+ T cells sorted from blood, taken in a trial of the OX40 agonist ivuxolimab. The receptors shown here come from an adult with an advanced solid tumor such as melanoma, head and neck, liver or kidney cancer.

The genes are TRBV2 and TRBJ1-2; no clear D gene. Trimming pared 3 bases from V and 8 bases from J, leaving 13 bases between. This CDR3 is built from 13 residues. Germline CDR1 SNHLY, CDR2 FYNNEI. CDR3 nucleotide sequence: TGTGCCAGCAGTGACCATTGGGCGGACGGCTACACCTTC. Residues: CASSDHWADGYTF.

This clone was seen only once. CDR3 bases: TGTGCCAGCTCTCCGGCGTACGTACAAGAGACCCAGTACTTC. Its translation: CASSPAYVQETQYF. The gene calls are TRBV18 and TRBJ2-5, with D uncertain. Germline V CDR1 and CDR2: KGHSH, LQKENI. Trimming cost V 6 bases and J 2 bases, with 13 bases left between them. The CDR3 totals 14 residues.

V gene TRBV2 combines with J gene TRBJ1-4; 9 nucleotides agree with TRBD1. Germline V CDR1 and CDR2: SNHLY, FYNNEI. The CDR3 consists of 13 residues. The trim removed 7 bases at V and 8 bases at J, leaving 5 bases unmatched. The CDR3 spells CASTGQGGEKLFF. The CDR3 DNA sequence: TGTGCCAGCACGGGACAGGGAGGAGAAAAACTGTTTTTT.

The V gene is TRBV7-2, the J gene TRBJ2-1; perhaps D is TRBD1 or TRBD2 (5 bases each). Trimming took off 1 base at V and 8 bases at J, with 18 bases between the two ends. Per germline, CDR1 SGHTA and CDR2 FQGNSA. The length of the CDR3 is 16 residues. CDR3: CASSLGGMGFVDEQFF. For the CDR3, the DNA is TGTGCCAGCAGCTTAGGGGGGATGGGTTTCGTTGATGAGCAGTTCTTC.

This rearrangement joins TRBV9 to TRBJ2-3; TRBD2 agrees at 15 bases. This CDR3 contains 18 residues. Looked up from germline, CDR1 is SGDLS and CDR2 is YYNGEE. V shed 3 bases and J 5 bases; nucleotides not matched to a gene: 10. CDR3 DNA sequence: TGTGCCAGCAGCGATGCCGGGACTAGCGGGGGGTTAGGAGATACGCAGTATTTT. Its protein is CASSDAGTSGGLGDTQYF.

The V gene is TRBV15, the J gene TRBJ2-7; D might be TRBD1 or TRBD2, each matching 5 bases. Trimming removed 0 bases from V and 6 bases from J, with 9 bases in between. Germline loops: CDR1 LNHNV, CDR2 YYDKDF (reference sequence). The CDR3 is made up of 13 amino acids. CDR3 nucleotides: TGTGCCACCAGCAGAGATGAGGGGCGCGAGCAGTACTTC. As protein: CATSRDEGREQYF.

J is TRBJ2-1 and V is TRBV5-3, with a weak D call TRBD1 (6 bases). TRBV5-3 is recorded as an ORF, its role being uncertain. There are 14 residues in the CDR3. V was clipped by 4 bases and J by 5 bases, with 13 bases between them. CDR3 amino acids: CARSGVGANNEQFF. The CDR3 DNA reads TGTGCCAGAAGCGGCGTGGGGGCCAACAATGAGCAGTTCTTC.

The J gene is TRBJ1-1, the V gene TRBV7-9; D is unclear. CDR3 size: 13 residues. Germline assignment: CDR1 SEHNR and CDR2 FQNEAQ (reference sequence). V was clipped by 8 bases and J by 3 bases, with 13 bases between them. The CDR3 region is CASSPVGYTEAFF. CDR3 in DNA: TGTGCCAGCTCCCCGGTTGGTTACACTGAAGCTTTCTTT.

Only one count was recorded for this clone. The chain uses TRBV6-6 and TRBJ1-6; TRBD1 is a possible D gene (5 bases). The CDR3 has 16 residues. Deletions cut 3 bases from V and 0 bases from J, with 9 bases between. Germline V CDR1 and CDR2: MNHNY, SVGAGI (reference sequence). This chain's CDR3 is CASSYGGSSYNSPLHF. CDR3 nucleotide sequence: TGTGCCAGCAGTTATGGGGGGAGCTCCTATAATTCACCCCTCCACTTT.

CDR3 protein: CSVAKGQTEAFF. The CDR3 nucleotides are TGCAGCGTTGCGAAGGGGCAAACTGAAGCTTTCTTT. The chain couples TRBV29-1 to TRBJ1-1; TRBD1 is a possible D gene (5 bases). The V end was cut by 4 bases, the J end by 5 bases, with 11 bases between. CDR3 length equals 12 residues. CDR1 and CDR2 from the germline V gene are SQVTM and ANQGSEA. The full variable domain, with the rest looked up from reference TRBV29-1 and TRBJ1-1, is SAVISQKPSRDICQRGTSLTIQCQVDSQVTMMFWYRQQPGQSLTLIATANQGSEATYESGFVIDKFPISRPNLTFSTLTVSNMSPEDSSIYLCSVAKGQTEAFFGQGTRLTVV.

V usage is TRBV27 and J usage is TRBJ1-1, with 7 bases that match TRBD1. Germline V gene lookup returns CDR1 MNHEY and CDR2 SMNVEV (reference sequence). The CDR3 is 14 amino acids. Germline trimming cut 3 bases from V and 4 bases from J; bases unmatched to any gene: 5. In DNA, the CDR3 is TGTGCCAGCAGTTTCCGCGACAGGGTCACTGAAGCTTTCTTT. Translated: CASSFRDRVTEAFF.

Here the CDR3 DNA reads TGTGCCAGCAGTAAAGGACACGCGAACACCGGGGAGCTGTTTTTT. Amino acids: CASSKGHANTGELFF. The rearrangement uses TRBV2 and TRBJ2-2, with D perhaps matching TRBD1 (5 bases). CDR3 size: 15 residues. Trimming removed 5 bases at V and 0 bases at J, with 10 bases between. Germline assignment: CDR1 SNHLY and CDR2 FYNNEI.

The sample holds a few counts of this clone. DNA of the CDR3: TGTGCCAGAAGCGACCGGGACAGGGCTTCTTGTCAGCCCCAGCATTTT. It translates to CARSDRDRASCQPQHF. The chain recombines TRBV5-3 with TRBJ1-5; 9 bases fit TRBD1. TRBV5-3 falls under the ORF class, with uncertain function. This CDR3 is built from 16 residues. V lost 4 bases and J lost 6; bases outside the gene matches: 11.

CDR3 protein: CASSFWVGGSNQPQHF. CDR3 DNA: TGTGCCAGCAGTTTTTGGGTGGGGGGTAGCAATCAGCCCCAGCATTTT. This chain links TRBV28 with TRBJ1-5; D is possibly TRBD1 (5 bases). The CDR3 is 16 amino acids. V lost 3 bases to trimming and J lost 0 bases, with 12 bases between them. Germline loops: CDR1 MDHEN, CDR2 SYDVKM.

CDR3 amino acids: CASSSPGLPDEQFF. The DNA for the CDR3 is TGTGCCAGCAGCTCCCCGGGACTACCGGATGAGCAGTTCTTC. The chain employs TRBV9 and TRBJ2-1; TRBD2 matches 7 bases. Unmatched junction bases numbered 9, after V lost 4 bases and J lost 8 bases. The CDR3 is 14 residues long. CDR1 is SGDLS and CDR2 is YYNGEE in the germline V gene.